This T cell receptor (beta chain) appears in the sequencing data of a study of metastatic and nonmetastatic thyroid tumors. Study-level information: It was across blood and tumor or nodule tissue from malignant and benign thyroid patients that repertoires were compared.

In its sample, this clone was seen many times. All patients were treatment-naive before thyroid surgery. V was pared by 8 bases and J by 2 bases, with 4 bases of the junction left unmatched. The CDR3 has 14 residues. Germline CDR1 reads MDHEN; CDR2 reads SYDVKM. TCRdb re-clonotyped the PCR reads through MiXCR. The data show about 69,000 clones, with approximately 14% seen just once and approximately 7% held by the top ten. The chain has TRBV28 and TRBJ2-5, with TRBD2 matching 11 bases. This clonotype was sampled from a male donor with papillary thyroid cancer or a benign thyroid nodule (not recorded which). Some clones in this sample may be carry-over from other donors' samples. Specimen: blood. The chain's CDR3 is CASLGTSGQETQYF. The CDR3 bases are TGTGCCAGCCTCGGGACTAGCGGTCAAGAGACCCAGTACTTC.